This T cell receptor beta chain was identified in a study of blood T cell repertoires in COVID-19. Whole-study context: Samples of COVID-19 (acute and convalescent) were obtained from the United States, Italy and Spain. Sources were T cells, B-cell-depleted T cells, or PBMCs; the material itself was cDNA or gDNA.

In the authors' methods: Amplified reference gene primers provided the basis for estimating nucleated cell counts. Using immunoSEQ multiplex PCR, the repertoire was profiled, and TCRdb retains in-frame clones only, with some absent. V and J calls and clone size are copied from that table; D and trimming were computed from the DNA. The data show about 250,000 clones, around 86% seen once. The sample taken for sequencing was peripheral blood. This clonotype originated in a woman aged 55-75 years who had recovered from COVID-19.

DNA for the CDR3: TGTGCCAGTAGTATGTCGGCGGGGAGCACAGATACGCAGTATTTT. Encoded protein: CASSMSAGSTDTQYF. The chain uses TRBV19 and TRBJ2-3, with D possibly being TRBD2 (6 bases). V gave up 3 bases and J gave up 0 bases, with 10 bases separating them. CDR1 is LNHDA, CDR2 SQIVND, per germline (reference sequence). The CDR3 consists of 15 residues.